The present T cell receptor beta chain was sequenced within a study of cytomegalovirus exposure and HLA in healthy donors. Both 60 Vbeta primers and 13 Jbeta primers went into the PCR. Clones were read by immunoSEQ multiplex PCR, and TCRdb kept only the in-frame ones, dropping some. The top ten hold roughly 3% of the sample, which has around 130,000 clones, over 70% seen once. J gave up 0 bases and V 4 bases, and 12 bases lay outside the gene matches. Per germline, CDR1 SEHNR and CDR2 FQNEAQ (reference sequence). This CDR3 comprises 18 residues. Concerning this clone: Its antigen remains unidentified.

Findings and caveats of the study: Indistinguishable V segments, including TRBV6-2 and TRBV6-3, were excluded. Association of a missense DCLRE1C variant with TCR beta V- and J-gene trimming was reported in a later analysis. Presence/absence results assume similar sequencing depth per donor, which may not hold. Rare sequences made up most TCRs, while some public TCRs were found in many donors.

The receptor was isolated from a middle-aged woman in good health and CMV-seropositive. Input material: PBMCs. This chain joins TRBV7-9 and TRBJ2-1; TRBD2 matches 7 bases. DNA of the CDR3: TGTGCCAGCAGCTCAACGGGCAGGGCGGGAGTCTCCTACAATGAGCAGTTCTTC. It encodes CASSSTGRAGVSYNEQFF. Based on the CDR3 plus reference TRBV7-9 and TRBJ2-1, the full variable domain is DTGVSQNPRHKITKRGQNVTFRCDPISEHNRLYWYRQTLGQGPEFLTYFQNEAQLEKSRLLSDRFSAERPKGSFSTLEIQRTEQGDSAMYLCASSSTGRAGVSYNEQFFGPGTRLTVL.